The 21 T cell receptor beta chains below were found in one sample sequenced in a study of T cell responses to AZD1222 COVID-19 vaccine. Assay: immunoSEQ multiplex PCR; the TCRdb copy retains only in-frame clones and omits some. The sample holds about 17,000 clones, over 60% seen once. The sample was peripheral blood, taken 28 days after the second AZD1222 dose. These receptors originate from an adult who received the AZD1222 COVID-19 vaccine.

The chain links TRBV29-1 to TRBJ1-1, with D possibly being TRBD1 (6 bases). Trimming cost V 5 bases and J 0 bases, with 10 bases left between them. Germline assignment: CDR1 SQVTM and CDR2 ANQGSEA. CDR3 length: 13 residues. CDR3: CSVTTGLNTEAFF. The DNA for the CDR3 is TGCAGCGTTACTACAGGGTTGAACACTGAAGCTTTCTTT.

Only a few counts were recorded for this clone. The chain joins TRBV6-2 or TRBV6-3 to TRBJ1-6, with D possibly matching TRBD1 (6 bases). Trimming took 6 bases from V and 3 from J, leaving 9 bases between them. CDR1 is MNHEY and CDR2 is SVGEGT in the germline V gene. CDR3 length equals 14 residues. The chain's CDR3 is CASSEDSYNSPLHF. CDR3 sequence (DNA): TGTGCCAGCAGCGAGGACAGCTATAATTCACCCCTCCACTTT.

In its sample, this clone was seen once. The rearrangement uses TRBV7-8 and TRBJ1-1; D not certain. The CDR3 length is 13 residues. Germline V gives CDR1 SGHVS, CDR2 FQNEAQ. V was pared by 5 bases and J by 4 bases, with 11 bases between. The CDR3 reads CASSAGLSTEAFF. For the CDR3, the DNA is TGTGCCAGCAGCGCCGGACTTAGCACTGAAGCTTTCTTT. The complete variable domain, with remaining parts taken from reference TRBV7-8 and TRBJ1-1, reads GAGVSQSPRYKVAKRGQDVALRCDPISGHVSLFWYQQALGQGPEFLTYFQNEAQLDKSGLPSDRFFAERPEGSVSTLKIQRTQQEDSAVYLCASSAGLSTEAFFGQGTRLTVV.

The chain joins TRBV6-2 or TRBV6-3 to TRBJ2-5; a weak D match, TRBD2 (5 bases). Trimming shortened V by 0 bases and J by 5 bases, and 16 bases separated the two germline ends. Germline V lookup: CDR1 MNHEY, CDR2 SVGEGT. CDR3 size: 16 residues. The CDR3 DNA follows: TGTGCCAGCAGTTACTCGCTAGATACGGGGTGGGAGACCCAGTACTTC. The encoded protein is CASSYSLDTGWETQYF.

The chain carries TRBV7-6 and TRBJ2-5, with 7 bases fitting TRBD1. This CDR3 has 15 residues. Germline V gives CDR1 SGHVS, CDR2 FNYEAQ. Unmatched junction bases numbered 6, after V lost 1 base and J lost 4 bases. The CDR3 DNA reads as TGTGCCAGCAGCTTAGAGACAGGGTGGGGAGAGACCCAGTACTTC. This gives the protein CASSLETGWGETQYF. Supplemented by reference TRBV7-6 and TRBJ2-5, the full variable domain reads GAGVSQSPRYKVTKRGQDVALRCDPISGHVSLYWYRQALGQGPEFLTYFNYEAQQDKSGLPNDRFSAERPEGSISTLTIQRTEQRDSAMYRCASSLETGWGETQYFGPGTRLLVL.

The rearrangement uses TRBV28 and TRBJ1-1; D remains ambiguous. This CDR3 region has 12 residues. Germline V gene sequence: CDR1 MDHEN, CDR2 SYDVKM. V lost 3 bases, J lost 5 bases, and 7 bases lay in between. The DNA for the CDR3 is TGTGCCAGCAGTTTTTCAATAACTGAAGCTTTCTTT. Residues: CASSFSITEAFF.

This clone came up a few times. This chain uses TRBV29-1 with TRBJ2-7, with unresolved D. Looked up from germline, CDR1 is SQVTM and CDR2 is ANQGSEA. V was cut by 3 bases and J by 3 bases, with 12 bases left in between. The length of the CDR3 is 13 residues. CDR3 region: CSVEGGIFYEQYF. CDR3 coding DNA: TGCAGCGTTGAGGGTGGAATATTCTACGAGCAGTACTTC.

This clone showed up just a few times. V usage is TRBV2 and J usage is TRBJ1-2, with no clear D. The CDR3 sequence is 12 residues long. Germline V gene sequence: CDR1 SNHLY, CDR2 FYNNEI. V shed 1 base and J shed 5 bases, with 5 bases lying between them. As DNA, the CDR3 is TGTGCCAGCAGTGAAGAAGGATATGGCTACACCTTC. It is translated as CASSEEGYGYTF.

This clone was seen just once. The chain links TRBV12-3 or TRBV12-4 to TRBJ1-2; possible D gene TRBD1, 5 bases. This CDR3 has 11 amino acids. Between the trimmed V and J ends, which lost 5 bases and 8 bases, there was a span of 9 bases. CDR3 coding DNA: TGTGCCAGCAGTCGTCGACAGGGCTACACCTTC. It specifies CASSRRQGYTF.

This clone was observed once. The chain's CDR3 is CASHRAGTDTQYF. In nucleotides, the CDR3 is TGTGCCAGCCACAGGGCCGGCACAGATACGCAGTATTTT. The genes are TRBV28 and TRBJ2-3; D possibly corresponds to TRBD1 (6 bases). The germline V gene has CDR1 MDHEN and CDR2 SYDVKM. The V end lost 8 bases, the J end lost 1 base, and 10 bases lay between the germline ends. The CDR3 covers 13 residues.

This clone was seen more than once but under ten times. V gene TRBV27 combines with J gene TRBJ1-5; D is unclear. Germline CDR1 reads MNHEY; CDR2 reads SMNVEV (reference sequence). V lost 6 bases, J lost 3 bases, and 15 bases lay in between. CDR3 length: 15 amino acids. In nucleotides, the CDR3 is TGTGCCAGCAGATCATCGGGGTCAGTCAATCAGCCCCAGCATTTT. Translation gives CASRSSGSVNQPQHF.

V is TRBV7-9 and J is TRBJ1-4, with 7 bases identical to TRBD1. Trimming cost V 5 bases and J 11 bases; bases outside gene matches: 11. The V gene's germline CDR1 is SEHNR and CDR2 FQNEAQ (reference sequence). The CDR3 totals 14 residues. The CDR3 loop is CASSPGTDTTKLFF. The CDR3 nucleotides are TGTGCCAGCAGCCCCGGGACAGACACAACGAAACTGTTTTTT.

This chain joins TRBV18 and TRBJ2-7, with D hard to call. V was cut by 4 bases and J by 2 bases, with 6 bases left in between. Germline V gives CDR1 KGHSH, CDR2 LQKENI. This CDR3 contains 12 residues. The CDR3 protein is CASSLDAYEQYF. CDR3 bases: TGTGCCAGCTCACTAGACGCCTACGAGCAGTACTTC.

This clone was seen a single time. The CDR3 coding sequence is TGTGCCAGCAGCCCGGCGGGGAATCAGCCCCAGCATTTT. Its translation is CASSPAGNQPQHF. The rearrangement uses TRBV7-9 and TRBJ1-5; D remains ambiguous. CDR1 SEHNR and CDR2 FQNEAQ come from the germline V gene (reference sequence). The CDR3 spans 13 residues. Between the trimmed V and J ends, which lost 5 bases and 4 bases, there was a span of 9 bases.

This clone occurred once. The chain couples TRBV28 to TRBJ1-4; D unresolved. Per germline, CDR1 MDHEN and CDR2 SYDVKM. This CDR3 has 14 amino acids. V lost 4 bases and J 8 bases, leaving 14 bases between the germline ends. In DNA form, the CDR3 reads TGTGCCAGCAGTTCGACTGCCCCCGCGGAAAAACTGTTTTTT. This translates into CASSSTAPAEKLFF.

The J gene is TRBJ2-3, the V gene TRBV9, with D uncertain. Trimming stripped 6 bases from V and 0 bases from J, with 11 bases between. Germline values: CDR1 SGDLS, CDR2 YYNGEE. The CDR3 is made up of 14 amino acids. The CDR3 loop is CASTYDFSTDTQYF. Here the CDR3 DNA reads TGTGCCAGCACCTACGACTTTAGCACAGATACGCAGTATTTT.

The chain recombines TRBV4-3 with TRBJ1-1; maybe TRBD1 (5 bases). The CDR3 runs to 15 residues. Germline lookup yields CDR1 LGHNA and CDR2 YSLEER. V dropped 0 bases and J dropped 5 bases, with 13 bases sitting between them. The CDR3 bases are TGCGCCAGCAGCCAAGATCAGGGAATGTGGACTGAAGCTTTCTTT. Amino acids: CASSQDQGMWTEAFF.

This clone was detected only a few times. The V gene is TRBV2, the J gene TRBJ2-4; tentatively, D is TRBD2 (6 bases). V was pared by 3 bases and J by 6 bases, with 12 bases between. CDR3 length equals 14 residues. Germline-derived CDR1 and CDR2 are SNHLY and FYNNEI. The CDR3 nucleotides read TGTGCCAGCAGTGAGGAGACTAGTGCAAACATTCAGTACTTC. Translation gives CASSEETSANIQYF.

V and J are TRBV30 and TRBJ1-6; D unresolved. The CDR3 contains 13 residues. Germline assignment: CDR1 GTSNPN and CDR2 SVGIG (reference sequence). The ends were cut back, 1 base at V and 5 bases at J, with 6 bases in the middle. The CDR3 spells CAWSETNNSPLHF. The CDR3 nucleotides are TGTGCCTGGAGTGAGACAAATAATTCACCCCTCCACTTT.

This CDR3 is CSVEVQGASEQYF. CDR3 sequence (DNA): TGCAGCGTTGAGGTTCAGGGGGCCAGCGAGCAGTACTTC. The genes are TRBV29-1 and TRBJ2-7; 8 nucleotides agree with TRBD1. Trimming removed 3 bases from V and 6 bases from J; junction bases left unmatched: 7. The CDR3 runs to 13 residues. CDR1 and CDR2 (germline): SQVTM, ANQGSEA.

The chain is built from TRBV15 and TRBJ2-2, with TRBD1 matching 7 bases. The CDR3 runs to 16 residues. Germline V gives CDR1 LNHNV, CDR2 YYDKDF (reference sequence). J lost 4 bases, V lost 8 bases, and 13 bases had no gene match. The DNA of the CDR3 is TGTGCCACCCCCGGGACAGAGGGTTTGGGCACCGGGGAGCTGTTTTTT. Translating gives CATPGTEGLGTGELFF.